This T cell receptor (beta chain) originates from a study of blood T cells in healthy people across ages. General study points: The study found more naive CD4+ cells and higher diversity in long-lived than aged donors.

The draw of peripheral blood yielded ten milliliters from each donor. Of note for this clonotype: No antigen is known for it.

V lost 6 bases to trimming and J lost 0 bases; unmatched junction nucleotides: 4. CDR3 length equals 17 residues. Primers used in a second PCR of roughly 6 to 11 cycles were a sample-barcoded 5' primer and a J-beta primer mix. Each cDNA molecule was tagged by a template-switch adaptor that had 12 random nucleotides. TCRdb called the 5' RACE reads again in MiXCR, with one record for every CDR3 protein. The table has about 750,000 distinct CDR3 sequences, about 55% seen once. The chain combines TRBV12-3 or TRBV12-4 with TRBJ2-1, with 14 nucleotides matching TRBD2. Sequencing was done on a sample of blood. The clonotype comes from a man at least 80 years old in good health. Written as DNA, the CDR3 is TGTGCCAGCAGCCGCGGGACTAGCGGGAGCTCCTACAATGAGCAGTTCTTC. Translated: CASSRGTSGSSYNEQFF.